The 5 T cell receptor beta chains below were found in one sample sequenced in a study of T-cell memory formation after mild COVID-19 (dated by TCRdb to about 2021). Receptor amplification or capture employed 5' RACE. The listed sequencing device is Illumina NovaSeq 6000. TCRdb itself trimmed the public reads at Q25 with fastp, ran MiXCR and retained productive beta chains. Every distinct CDR3 protein forms one entry, paired with its most common genes and DNA. The table for this sample lists about 110,000 distinct CDR3 sequences; 17% of them were counted only once. The top ten constitute 28% of the sample. Sequencing used PBMCs or a T cell subset sorted from them (not recorded which). All receptors derive from an adult woman who had mild COVID-19 (a few samples of this study predate the infection). The sample titles of this study are shuffled in the database, so cell type and time point are left out; the donor was told from shared clones.

This sequence joins TRBV9 and TRBJ2-7, with D tentatively TRBD2 (6 bases). Germline-derived CDR1 and CDR2 are SGDLS and YYNGEE. CDR3 length: 17 amino acids. Deletions cut 0 bases from V and 4 bases from J, with 20 bases between. The CDR3: CASSVGAGGGERYEQYF. The CDR3, as DNA: TGTGCCAGCAGCGTAGGGGCCGGTGGCGGGGAACGTTACGAGCAGTACTTC.

The sample holds a few counts of this clonotype. The genes are TRBV11-2 and TRBJ2-3; TRBD2 matches at 8 bases. The CDR3 runs 14 residues. The germline V gene has CDR1 SGHAT and CDR2 FQNNGV. V was pared by 5 bases and J by 5 bases, with 6 bases of the junction left unmatched. As DNA, the CDR3 is TGTGCCAGCAGCCAAGCCGGGACTAGAGATACGCAGTATTTT. The encoded protein is CASSQAGTRDTQYF.

This sequence joins TRBV6-5 and TRBJ2-2; 7 bases match TRBD2. The CDR3 contains 16 residues. V shed 5 bases, J shed 2 bases, and the junction held 8 bases outside the gene matches. Germline lookup yields CDR1 MNHEY and CDR2 SVGAGI. The CDR3 spells CASSSLAEINTGELFF. The CDR3 bases are TGTGCCAGCAGTAGCCTAGCGGAAATTAACACCGGGGAGCTGTTTTTT.

The V call is TRBV12-3 or TRBV12-4, the J call TRBJ1-1; D not resolved. The CDR3 spans 15 residues. V lost 3 bases and J lost 6, with 17 bases in between. The CDR3 DNA follows: TGTGCCAGCAGTTTCAGCCAGATAGTCCTACCTGAAGCTTTCTTT. This sequence encodes CASSFSQIVLPEAFF.

The chain is built from TRBV3-1 and TRBJ2-7, with TRBD2 identical over 12 bases. The length of the CDR3 is 18 residues. With V trimmed by 2 bases and J by 7 bases, 15 bases remained unmatched. The germline CDR1 and CDR2 sequences are LGHDT and YNNKEL (reference sequence). Here the CDR3 reads CASSQHLLAGGPAEEQYF. CDR3 in DNA: TGTGCCAGCAGCCAACACCTTCTAGCGGGAGGGCCAGCGGAAGAGCAGTACTTC.